Given below is one T cell receptor beta chain in context. This sample is drawn from a study of blood T cell repertoires in COVID-19. Study-level information: Donors in the United States, Italy and Spain gave samples during acute or convalescent COVID-19.

Original processing notes: Quantification of nucleated cells was approximated via reference gene primer amplification. The data were produced by immunoSEQ multiplex PCR, yet TCRdb's version contains in-frame clones alone and is incomplete. That table is the source of V, J and clone size, and D and trimming were worked out from the DNA. The sample has over 200,000 clones, around four fifths seen once; the top ten hold 14% to 15%. The sequence derives from a man aged 35 to 55 who had recovered from COVID-19. Sequenced: PBMCs or T cells enriched from blood (not recorded which).

Written as DNA, the CDR3 is TGTGCCATCGCACAACAGGGGGCAGAAGAAAAACTGTTTTTT. Its translation is CAIAQQGAEEKLFF. The V and J genes are TRBV10-3 and TRBJ1-4, with 9 bases identical to TRBD1. This CDR3 has 14 amino acids. Germline CDR1 ENHRY, CDR2 SYGVKD. Unmatched junction bases numbered 9, after V lost 8 bases and J lost 8 bases.